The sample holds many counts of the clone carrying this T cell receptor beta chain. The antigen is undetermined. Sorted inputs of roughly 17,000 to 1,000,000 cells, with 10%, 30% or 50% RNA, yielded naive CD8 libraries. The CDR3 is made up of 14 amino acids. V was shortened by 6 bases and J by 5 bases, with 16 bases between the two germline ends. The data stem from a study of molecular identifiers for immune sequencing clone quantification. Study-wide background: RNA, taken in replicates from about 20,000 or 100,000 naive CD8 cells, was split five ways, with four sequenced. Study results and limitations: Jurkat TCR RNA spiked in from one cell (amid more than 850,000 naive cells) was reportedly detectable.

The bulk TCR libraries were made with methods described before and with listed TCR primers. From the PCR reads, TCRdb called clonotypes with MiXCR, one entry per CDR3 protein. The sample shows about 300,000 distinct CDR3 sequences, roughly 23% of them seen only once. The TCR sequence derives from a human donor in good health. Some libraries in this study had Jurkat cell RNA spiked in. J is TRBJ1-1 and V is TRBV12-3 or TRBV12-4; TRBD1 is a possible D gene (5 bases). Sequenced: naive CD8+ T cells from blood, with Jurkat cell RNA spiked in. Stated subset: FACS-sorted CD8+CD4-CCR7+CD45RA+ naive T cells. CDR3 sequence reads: CASSPLGGRTEAFF. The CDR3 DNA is TGTGCCAGCAGCCCACTTGGGGGGAGGACTGAAGCTTTCTTT.